The source of this T cell receptor (beta chain) is a study of spatial heterogeneity in lung cancer (dated by TCRdb to the late 2010s). In the study overall: Beta-chain transcripts were consistently detected in greater numbers than alpha-chain transcripts, which likely reflects a higher abundance of beta-chain transcripts. In non-small cell lung cancer, the study quantitatively compared TCR alpha and beta repertoires across several tumor regions, matched nontumor lung, and blood. The study linked features of the TCR repertoire to counts of nonsynonymous mutations, which were determined by whole-exome sequencing of tumor tissue. At surgery, 220 tumor regions, 64 matched nontumor lung samples and 45 to 60 PBMC samples were TCR-sequenced for both alpha and beta chains. In the raw uncorrected reads, each unique combination of TCR and UMI appeared on average more than ten times. What the research found in general, with its limitations: Confirming at a functional level the hypothesis that regional TCRs recognize regional mutations was considered to require additional single-cell paired TCR alpha and beta sequencing. Ubiquitous expanded tumor TCRs were detected in blood more often at tumor resection than at routine follow-up.

Comment on this clonotype: Its antigen specificity is not known. No base quality information exists; no much larger clone differs at one position.

What the time point label conveys for this sample: sample taken at primary tumor resection. For TCR sequencing, whole RNA was extracted from tumor and nontumor lung tissue, or from cryopreserved PBMC samples, and no cell sorting was done. The donors were more than 60 patients from the lung TRACERx cohort who had early-stage, untreated non-small cell lung cancer. Only patients for whom sufficient RNA was available from at least two tumor regions were selected for TCR sequencing. The library was generated by 5' RACE. Sequenced on a NextSeq 500. The TCR library protocol attached a unique molecular identifier to each TCR cDNA molecule to allow correction of PCR and sequencing errors. Regarding the original processing steps: TCR identification, UMI-based error correction and CDR3 extraction were all carried out with Decombinator tools. TCRs above a frequency of 2 per 1,000, corresponding to the top 1% of the tumor frequency distribution, were defined as expanded. Renyi diversity was calculated using the R vegan package after each repertoire was subsampled 100 times to 5,000 TCRs. CDR3 similarity networks were constructed using string-kernel similarity of amino acid triplets, with links drawn between CDR3s whose pairwise similarity was above 0.82. Starting from the raw public reads, TCRdb applied fastp trimming at Q25, assembled clones with MiXCR and retained in-frame beta chains. Rows with a matching CDR3 protein are joined into one entry that keeps the most common DNA and genes. The V and J calls come from TCRdb's annotation, not from the publication. Across this sample there are around 24,000 distinct CDR3 sequences, with about 13% seen only once. The top ten clones comprise around 23% of the sample.

Specimen: PBMCs, collected at surgery. The receptor was derived from a female donor with early-stage non-small cell lung cancer.

The sequenced DNA: TGTGCCAGCAGTTCCTCCGACAGGATCTATGGCTACACCTTC. The resulting protein is CASSSSDRIYGYTF. This sequence uses TRBV6-6 and TRBJ1-2; the D gene is perhaps TRBD1, from 6 matching bases. The V end loses 4 bases and the J end loses 4 bases, and a stretch of 13 bases separates them. The CDR3 holds 14 amino acids from the cysteine to the phenylalanine. Just the 42-base CDR3 DNA is kept, in frame starting at base 1. CDR1 is given as MNHNY and CDR2 as SVGAGI, both from the germline V gene (reference sequence).